This T cell receptor (beta chain) came from a study of T cells in Graves' hyperthyroidism and ophthalmopathy. Study-level information: It was at initial diagnosis, before any treatment, that peripheral blood was collected. Findings of the study overall: Median prediction lead before ophthalmopathy onset was 5.5 to 7 months with the model.

This CDR3 has 13 amino acids. The germline V gene encodes CDR1 SGHAT and CDR2 FQNNGV. Trimming left V 5 bases short and J 8 bases short, with 13 bases between. The sample holds many counts of this clonotype. Antigen unknown. For the diagnoses, clinical symptoms, serum thyroxine and TRAb, thyroid ultrasound and orbital computed tomography were used. What was amplified from RNA transcripts were TCR beta CDR3 regions. Carried out on the TCR CDR3, a first-round RT-PCR used the HTBI primer set. TCRdb ran MiXCR on the multiplex PCR reads and lists one entry per CDR3 protein. The sample lists about 700,000 distinct CDR3 sequences, less than 15% seen once, with roughly 10% in the top ten.

The rearrangement uses TRBV11-2 and TRBJ2-1; D is unresolved. Sequencing used blood. The receptor was derived from a young woman with Graves' hyperthyroidism. CDR3 amino acids: CASSATLGDEQFF. The CDR3 coding sequence is TGTGCCAGCAGCGCGACGCTTGGGGATGAGCAGTTCTTC.